The sequence of this T cell receptor (beta chain) was determined in a study of control samples from healthy donors and cancer patients. TCRdb keeps only in-frame clones here, not all; method: immunoSEQ multiplex PCR. The sample contains under 200,000 clones, about 95% of which appear only once. The germline gives CDR1 MNHEY, CDR2 SVGAGI. Trimming shortened V by 0 bases and J by 8 bases, and 10 bases separated the two germline ends. This CDR3 has 14 amino acids. The sequence was obtained from a man between 60 and 75 years old with colorectal cancer. The J gene is TRBJ1-4, the V gene TRBV6-5; D is uncertain. Material for sequencing was PBMCs. CDR3 sequence: CASSYSGFGEKLFF. DNA of the CDR3: TGTGCCAGCAGTTACTCAGGGTTTGGCGAAAAACTGTTTTTT.